Presented here are 17 T cell receptor beta chains from one specimen sequenced in a study of blood T cell repertoires in COVID-19. Only in-frame clones appear in the TCRdb table, and some are missing; sequencing was by immunoSEQ multiplex PCR. In the table there are some 260,000 clones, around 89% of which are singletons. Sequencing was carried out using PBMCs or T cells enriched from blood (not recorded which). All receptors come from a man between 40 and 49 years old who had recovered from COVID-19.

The chain couples TRBV11-2 to TRBJ1-5; 7 nucleotides agree with TRBD1. There are 15 residues in the CDR3. The junction had 7 bases not matched to a gene; V was cut back by 2 bases and J by 6 bases. Germline V gives CDR1 SGHAT, CDR2 FQNNGV. CDR3: CASSLRQGFGQPQHF. The CDR3 nucleotides are TGTGCCAGCAGCTTAAGACAGGGTTTCGGTCAGCCCCAGCATTTT. Filled out from reference TRBV11-2 and TRBJ1-5, the complete variable domain reads EAGVAQSPRYKIIEKRQSVAFWCNPISGHATLYWYQQILGQGPKLLIQFQNNGVVDDSQLPKDRFSAERLKGVDSTLKIQPAKLEDSAVYLCASSLRQGFGQPQHFGDGTRLSIL.

The chain has TRBV6-5 and TRBJ2-1; 7 bases line up with TRBD2. This CDR3 comprises 13 residues. Germline values: CDR1 MNHEY, CDR2 SVGAGI. After removal of 8 bases from V and 6 bases from J, the junction contained 7 bases not matched to a gene. The DNA of the CDR3 is TGTGCCAGCGGGAGGGAGGTAGGCAATGAGCAGTTCTTC. This sequence encodes CASGREVGNEQFF.

The rearrangement uses TRBV18 and TRBJ2-1; a possible D gene is TRBD1 (7 bases). Germline V gene data show CDR1 as KGHSH and CDR2 as LQKENI. Trimming cost V 3 bases and J 8 bases, with 11 bases left between them. The CDR3 totals 13 residues. The CDR3 sequence: CASSPGGGDEQFF. The CDR3 DNA reads TGTGCCAGCTCACCTGGAGGGGGCGATGAGCAGTTCTTC.

This chain links TRBV3-1 (or the pseudogene TRBV3-2) with TRBJ1-1; 10 bases are a match to TRBD1. CDR1 and CDR2 from the germline V gene are LGHDT and YNNKEL (reference sequence). The CDR3 totals 17 residues. V dropped 6 bases and J dropped 3; count of bases not matched to a gene: 13. CDR3 amino acids: CASRPVRDRGIHTEAFF. The CDR3, as DNA: TGTGCCAGCAGACCCGTCCGGGACAGGGGTATACACACTGAAGCTTTCTTT.

The J gene is TRBJ2-7, the V gene TRBV7-9; D may be TRBD1 (6 bases). Germline V gene lookup returns CDR1 SEHNR and CDR2 FQNEAQ (reference sequence). With 5 bases removed from V and 3 bases from J, the gap between germline ends came to 17 bases. The CDR3 is 15 amino acids. Here the CDR3 reads CASSPRQDTYYEQYF. The CDR3 DNA is TGTGCCAGCAGCCCAAGACAGGATACCTACTACGAGCAGTACTTC.

The V and J genes are TRBV24-1 and TRBJ1-5; D is possibly TRBD1 (5 bases). This CDR3 is built from 18 residues. V was cut by 7 bases and J by 0 bases, with 21 bases left in between. Germline values: CDR1 KGHDR, CDR2 SFDVKD. In DNA, the CDR3 is TGTGCCACCAGCAGAGGGACTCGTCCTCCTTATAGCAATCAGCCCCAGCATTTT. As protein: CATSRGTRPPYSNQPQHF.

The rearrangement uses TRBV15 and TRBJ1-4; tentatively, D is TRBD1 (5 bases). Per the germline V gene, CDR1 is LNHNV and CDR2 is YYDKDF (reference sequence). V was clipped by 3 bases and J by 0 bases, with 20 bases between them. This CDR3 contains 19 residues. This chain's CDR3 is CATSSRQLSFPSTNEKLFF. CDR3 bases: TGTGCCACCAGCAGCCGACAGCTCTCATTCCCTTCAACTAATGAAAAACTGTTTTTT.

The rearrangement uses TRBV3-1 (or the pseudogene TRBV3-2) and TRBJ2-7; D is perhaps TRBD1 (6 bases). In germline, CDR1 is LGHDT, CDR2 YNNKEL (reference sequence). The CDR3 is 15 amino acids. The V gene lost 0 bases and the J gene lost 6 bases, with 15 bases spanning the gap. The DNA for the CDR3 is TGTGCCAGCAGCCAAGATCTAGGACAGTCGAGCGAGCAGTACTTC. Protein product: CASSQDLGQSSEQYF.

The V call is TRBV7-2, the J call TRBJ2-2; 10 nucleotides agree with TRBD2. Germline trimming cut 4 bases from V and 5 bases from J; bases unmatched to any gene: 1. The CDR3 runs 14 residues. Germline-derived CDR1 and CDR2 are SGHTA and FQGNSA. This chain's CDR3 is CASSSGLATGELFF. The CDR3 bases are TGTGCCAGCAGCTCGGGACTAGCGACCGGGGAGCTGTTTTTT.

V usage is TRBV28 and J usage is TRBJ2-2; 13 positions agree with TRBD2. Germline lookup yields CDR1 MDHEN and CDR2 SYDVKM. The CDR3 is 16 residues long. The V segment lost 4 bases and the J segment 7 bases; nucleotides outside the gene matches: 6. The CDR3 nucleotides are TGTGCCAGCAGTTCAACCGGGACTAGCGGGATCGGGGAGCTGTTTTTT. Translation: CASSSTGTSGIGELFF.

The chain couples TRBV7-2 to TRBJ2-2; 8 bases are a match to TRBD1. This CDR3 is 15 amino acids long. Germline lookup yields CDR1 SGHTA and CDR2 FQGNSA. J lost 1 base, V lost 3 bases, and 1 base had no gene match. CDR3 residues: CASSLGTGNTGELFF. In DNA form, the CDR3 reads TGTGCCAGCAGCTTGGGGACAGGGAACACCGGGGAGCTGTTTTTT.

This clone is a singleton in its sample. V is TRBV2 and J is TRBJ2-5; D remains ambiguous. The CDR3 consists of 15 residues. V lost 5 bases and J 2 bases, leaving 15 bases between the germline ends. Germline V CDR1 and CDR2: SNHLY, FYNNEI. CDR3 amino acids: CASSSTVEVQETQYF. The CDR3 DNA is TGTGCCAGCAGTTCAACGGTTGAGGTGCAAGAGACCCAGTACTTC.

As DNA, the CDR3 is TGTGCCAGCAGCTCTGACAGGGAGATCTACAATGAGCAGTTCTTC. Protein product: CASSSDREIYNEQFF. The V and J genes are TRBV5-5 and TRBJ2-1, with 7 bases aligning to TRBD1. V shed 3 bases, J shed 3 bases, and the junction held 6 bases outside the gene matches. The CDR3 extends over 15 amino acids. Per the germline V gene, CDR1 is SGHKS and CDR2 is YYEKEE (reference sequence).

This chain connects TRBV7-2 to TRBJ2-7; a possible D gene is TRBD1 (6 bases). The CDR3 spans 15 residues. Trimming removed 0 bases at V and 1 base at J, with 10 bases between. Germline CDR1 and CDR2: SGHTA and FQGNSA. The CDR3 region is CASSLASGDSYEQYF. The CDR3 DNA follows: TGTGCCAGCAGCTTAGCGTCAGGGGATTCCTACGAGCAGTACTTC.

V and J are TRBV18 and TRBJ2-7; 11 bases match TRBD2. The CDR3 has 15 residues. Germline trimming cut 4 bases from V and 2 bases from J; bases unmatched to any gene: 4. CDR1 is KGHSH and CDR2 is LQKENI in the germline V gene. Written as DNA, the CDR3 is TGTGCCAGCTCACTCGGGACTAGCGGTACCTACGAGCAGTACTTC. Its translation: CASSLGTSGTYEQYF.

This chain uses TRBV7-8 with TRBJ2-3, with a possible D match to TRBD1 (6 bases). V lost 5 bases and J 2 bases, leaving 17 bases between the germline ends. Germline CDR1 is SGHVS and CDR2 is FQNEAQ. This CDR3 is 16 amino acids long. DNA of the CDR3: TGTGCCAGCAGCCTAAGGGACAACCTTATCACAGATACGCAGTATTTT. Translation: CASSLRDNLITDTQYF.

The chain links TRBV19 to TRBJ1-5, with a weak D call TRBD1 (6 bases). Trimming left V 5 bases short and J 7 bases short, with 6 bases between. The CDR3 runs 11 residues. Looked up from germline, CDR1 is LNHDA and CDR2 is SQIVND (reference sequence). The chain's CDR3 is CASSQGQPQHF. The CDR3 DNA reads TGTGCCAGTAGTCAGGGGCAGCCCCAGCATTTT.